Following are 32 T cell receptor beta chains from one sample sequenced in a study of cytomegalovirus exposure and HLA in healthy donors. Profiling relied on immunoSEQ multiplex PCR, and the TCRdb table lists in-frame clones only, not all of them. Altogether 150,000 to 200,000 clones are present, roughly 86% being singletons, with the ten largest covering 4% to 5%. Sequenced input: PBMCs. These receptors were taken from a man between 18 and 35 years old in good health and CMV-seropositive.

The rearrangement uses TRBV11-3 and TRBJ2-1; 13 nucleotides align to TRBD2. V lost 4 bases to trimming and J lost 7 bases; unmatched junction nucleotides: 4. The CDR3 runs to 15 residues. CDR1 and CDR2 (germline): SGHNT, YENEEA. CDR3 region: CASSSWTSGSNEQFF. Written as DNA, the CDR3 is TGTGCCAGCAGCTCCTGGACTAGCGGGAGTAATGAGCAGTTCTTC.

The genes are TRBV7-9 and TRBJ2-5; 10 bases align to TRBD2. CDR3 length equals 17 residues. Germline-derived CDR1 and CDR2 are SEHNR and FQNEAQ (reference sequence). The V segment lost 1 base and the J segment 0 bases; nucleotides outside the gene matches: 5. Written as DNA, the CDR3 is TGTGCCAGCAGCTTAGAGGGGGGGACTAGCGACCAAGAGACCCAGTACTTC. Its protein product is CASSLEGGTSDQETQYF.

The genes are TRBV18 and TRBJ1-4; D possibly corresponds to TRBD1 (6 bases). This CDR3 comprises 15 residues. V lost 3 bases, J lost 4 bases, and 12 bases lay in between. Per germline, CDR1 KGHSH and CDR2 LQKENI. Written as DNA, the CDR3 is TGTGCCAGCTCACCTCCCGGACAGTATAATGAAAAACTGTTTTTT. Its translation is CASSPPGQYNEKLFF. Drawing the rest from reference TRBV18 and TRBJ1-4, the complete variable domain is NAGVMQNPRHLVRRRGQEARLRCSPMKGHSHVYWYRQLPEEGLKFMVYLQKENIIDESGMPKERFSAEFPKEGPSILRIQQVVRGDSAAYFCASSPPGQYNEKLFFGSGTQLSVL.

This chain connects TRBV5-6 to TRBJ2-5; 9 bases are shared with TRBD1. Germline V gives CDR1 SGHDT, CDR2 YYEEEE. V dropped 2 bases and J dropped 6; count of bases not matched to a gene: 5. This CDR3 region has 14 residues. CDR3 sequence reads: CASSFTGGEKTQYF. The CDR3, as DNA: TGTGCCAGCAGCTTTACAGGGGGCGAGAAGACCCAGTACTTC. Combining the CDR3 with reference TRBV5-6 and TRBJ2-5 gives the whole variable domain DAGVTQSPTHLIKTRGQQVTLRCSPKSGHDTVSWYQQALGQGPQFIFQYYEEEERQRGNFPDRFSGHQFPNYSSELNVNALLLGDSALYLCASSFTGGEKTQYFGPGTRLLVL.

CDR3 coding DNA: TGTGCCAGCAGTGAAGCGCGGGGACTAGCGGGAGAACACGAGCAGTACTTC. It is translated as CASSEARGLAGEHEQYF. V gene TRBV2 combines with J gene TRBJ2-7; 14 bases are a match to TRBD2. CDR3 length equals 17 residues. V shed 0 bases and J 5 bases; nucleotides not matched to a gene: 6. Germline V gene data show CDR1 as SNHLY and CDR2 as FYNNEI.

The chain joins TRBV28 to TRBJ2-1; possible D gene TRBD1, 8 bases. The CDR3 runs to 15 residues. Trimming took 6 bases from V and 2 from J, leaving 14 bases between them. Germline V gives CDR1 MDHEN, CDR2 SYDVKM. CDR3 DNA: TGTGCCAGCAGACAAACAGGGGGGGCCTACAATGAGCAGTTCTTC. Translation gives CASRQTGGAYNEQFF.

This clone was seen a single time. V and J are TRBV5-1 and TRBJ2-5; 8 nucleotides agree with TRBD1. This CDR3 contains 14 residues. The germline V gene has CDR1 SGHRS and CDR2 YFSETQ. The V gene end was trimmed by 5 bases and the J gene end by 2 bases; junction bases not matched to a gene: 5. CDR3 in amino acids: CASRPGTGQETQYF. CDR3 coding DNA: TGCGCCAGCAGGCCTGGGACAGGTCAAGAGACCCAGTACTTC.

The chain employs TRBV27 and TRBJ2-7; perhaps TRBD2 as D (5 bases). Deletions cut 6 bases from V and 3 bases from J, with 15 bases between. In germline, CDR1 is MNHEY, CDR2 SMNVEV (reference sequence). The CDR3 totals 14 residues. DNA of the CDR3: TGTGCCAGCAGCCCCCGGGGTTCCCTCTACGAGCAGTACTTC. Residues: CASSPRGSLYEQYF.

This rearrangement joins TRBV6-6 to TRBJ2-7; 11 positions agree with TRBD2. With 10 bases clipped from V and 2 bases from J, the junction kept 13 bases outside the gene matches. The CDR3 is 16 amino acids. The germline V gene encodes CDR1 MNHNY and CDR2 SVGAGI (reference sequence). The CDR3 region has the DNA TGTGCCACACTCGTGTCCACTAGCGGGGGAACCTACGAGCAGTACTTC. It yields the protein CATLVSTSGGTYEQYF.

V usage is TRBV11-3 and J usage is TRBJ2-7; unclear D gene. Germline values: CDR1 SGHNT, CDR2 YENEEA. Trimming cost V 5 bases and J 2 bases, with 13 bases left between them. The CDR3 is 14 residues long. CDR3: CASSPPEQPYEQYF. CDR3 DNA sequence: TGTGCCAGCAGCCCACCGGAACAGCCCTACGAGCAGTACTTC.

The chain joins TRBV2 to TRBJ2-1; D gene unclear. From germline, CDR1 is SNHLY and CDR2 FYNNEI. Deletions cut 2 bases from V and 5 bases from J, with 7 bases between. The CDR3 runs 13 residues. The DNA for the CDR3 is TGTGCCAGCAGTGAAATCCAGGACAATGAGCAGTTCTTC. It translates to CASSEIQDNEQFF.

The rearrangement uses TRBV11-3 and TRBJ2-1, with D hard to call. Germline values: CDR1 SGHNT, CDR2 YENEEA. V was pared by 1 base and J by 4 bases, with 14 bases between. This CDR3 is 16 amino acids long. The chain's CDR3 is CASSLGTSPIYNEQFF. CDR3 coding DNA: TGTGCCAGCAGCTTAGGTACCAGTCCCATATACAATGAGCAGTTCTTC.

V is TRBV28 and J is TRBJ2-1; 7 bases align to TRBD1. The CDR3 covers 13 residues. V trimming: 5 bases; J trimming: 4 bases; junction bases outside the gene matches: 2. The germline gives CDR1 MDHEN, CDR2 SYDVKM. DNA for the CDR3: TGTGCCAGCAGTCACAGGGGATACAATGAGCAGTTCTTC. It specifies CASSHRGYNEQFF.

Only one count was recorded for this clone. V usage is TRBV5-1 and J usage is TRBJ2-1; 8 nucleotides align to TRBD2. Unmatched junction bases numbered 11, after V lost 4 bases and J lost 5 bases. Germline V CDR1 and CDR2: SGHRS, YFSETQ. This CDR3 has 16 amino acids. For the CDR3, the DNA is TGCGCCAGCAGCCAAACCGGGACTAGAGGAAACAATGAGCAGTTCTTC. Its translation is CASSQTGTRGNNEQFF. Drawing the rest from reference TRBV5-1 and TRBJ2-1, the complete variable domain is KAGVTQTPRYLIKTRGQQVTLSCSPISGHRSVSWYQQTPGQGLQFLFEYFSETQRNKGNFPGRFSGRQFSNSRSEMNVSTLELGDSALYLCASSQTGTRGNNEQFFGPGTRLTVL.

The genes are TRBV10-3 and TRBJ1-2; 8 positions match TRBD1. The CDR3 contains 13 residues. Trimming at V came to 6 bases and at J to 3 bases, leaving 3 bases not matched to a gene. Germline values: CDR1 ENHRY, CDR2 SYGVKD. Here the CDR3 reads CAIRDRGDYGYTF. The CDR3 DNA follows: TGTGCCATCAGAGACAGGGGTGACTATGGCTACACCTTC.

The CDR3 region is CASSEPDYEQYF. The CDR3 DNA sequence: TGTGCCAGCAGCGAACCAGACTACGAGCAGTACTTC. V and J are TRBV7-8 and TRBJ2-7; D gene unclear. Trimming cost V 5 bases and J 3 bases, with 8 bases left between them. The CDR3 has 12 residues. Germline values: CDR1 SGHVS, CDR2 FQNEAQ. The full variable domain, in which reference TRBV7-8 and TRBJ2-7 provide the parts outside the CDR3, is GAGVSQSPRYKVAKRGQDVALRCDPISGHVSLFWYQQALGQGPEFLTYFQNEAQLDKSGLPSDRFFAERPEGSVSTLKIQRTQQEDSAVYLCASSEPDYEQYFGPGTRLTVT.

This clone was recorded once. This chain joins TRBV18 and TRBJ2-3; D is unclear. There are 15 residues in the CDR3. Germline CDR1 KGHSH, CDR2 LQKENI. Trimming took off 0 bases at V and 4 bases at J, with 11 bases between the two ends. The CDR3 here is CASSPPMVAPDTQYF. For the CDR3, the DNA is TGTGCCAGCTCACCACCGATGGTAGCCCCAGATACGCAGTATTTT.

This chain joins TRBV9 and TRBJ1-3; D unresolved. The germline CDR1 and CDR2 sequences are SGDLS and YYNGEE. CDR3 length: 14 residues. Trimming cost V 1 base and J 0 bases, with 5 bases left between them. The DNA for the CDR3 is TGTGCCAGCAGCGTAACAGTCTCTGGAAACACCATATATTTT. It encodes CASSVTVSGNTIYF.

V usage is TRBV30 and J usage is TRBJ1-1, with 12 bases aligning to TRBD1. CDR1 and CDR2 from the germline V gene are GTSNPN and SVGIG (reference sequence). This CDR3 is 15 amino acids long. With 2 bases clipped from V and 5 bases from J, the junction kept 6 bases outside the gene matches. This CDR3 is CAWSPGQGAWTEAFF. For the CDR3, the DNA is TGTGCCTGGAGTCCGGGACAGGGGGCTTGGACTGAAGCTTTCTTT.

Note on this clone: The junction departs from germline at one end; a sequencing error may be responsible. The rearrangement links TRBV7-2 to TRBJ2-3; TRBD2 agrees at 11 bases. The CDR3 has 15 amino acids. Germline V lookup: CDR1 SGHTA, CDR2 FQGNSA. The CDR3 sequence: CASSVAGGTTDTQYF. The CDR3 nucleotides read TGTGCCAGCAGCGTAGCGGGGGGGACCACAGATACGCAGTATTTT. Complete variable domain (other parts from reference TRBV7-2 and TRBJ2-3): GAGVSQSPSNKVTEKGKDVELRCDPISGHTALYWYRQSLGQGLEFLIYFQGNSAPDKSGLPSDRFSAERTGGSVSTLTIQRTQQEDSAVYLCASSVAGGTTDTQYFGPGTRLTVL.

The genes are TRBV6-5 and TRBJ2-7; 7 nucleotides align to TRBD2. The J segment lost 4 bases and the V segment lost 4 bases, leaving 7 bases of the junction unmatched. CDR3 length equals 14 residues. Germline CDR1 MNHEY, CDR2 SVGAGI. CDR3 loop: CASSWGGGEYEQYF. The DNA for the CDR3 is TGTGCCAGCAGTTGGGGGGGAGGGGAATACGAGCAGTACTTC.

The V and J genes are TRBV7-9 and TRBJ2-3, with TRBD1 as a possible D gene (5 bases). V was shortened by 3 bases and J by 4 bases, with 11 bases between the two germline ends. The germline V gene has CDR1 SEHNR and CDR2 FQNEAQ (reference sequence). The CDR3 contains 14 residues. The CDR3 is CASSLIQGPDTQYF. CDR3 sequence (DNA): TGTGCCAGCAGCTTGATCCAGGGCCCAGATACGCAGTATTTT.

The chain carries TRBV11-2 and TRBJ2-7; 11 bases are shared with TRBD2. J lost 3 bases, V lost 4 bases, and 8 bases had no gene match. The CDR3 is 16 amino acids. In germline, CDR1 is SGHAT, CDR2 FQNNGV. Here the CDR3 reads CASSSTETSGNYEQYF. The CDR3 region has the DNA TGTGCCAGCAGCTCGACAGAGACTAGCGGGAACTACGAGCAGTACTTC.

V gene TRBV10-1 combines with J gene TRBJ2-7; TRBD2 matches 13 bases. This CDR3 comprises 16 residues. After removal of 2 bases from V and 2 bases from J, the junction contained 3 bases not matched to a gene. CDR1 WNHNN and CDR2 SYGVQD come from the germline V gene (reference sequence). The CDR3 region is CASSEDGLAGAYEQYF. As DNA, the CDR3 is TGCGCCAGCAGTGAGGATGGACTAGCGGGAGCCTACGAGCAGTACTTC.

The chain has TRBV9 and TRBJ2-1; perhaps TRBD1 as D (6 bases). V was pared by 0 bases and J by 8 bases, with 9 bases between. The CDR3 totals 13 residues. Germline CDR1 reads SGDLS; CDR2 reads YYNGEE. CDR3 DNA: TGTGCCAGCAGCGTAGCTCCAGGGGATGAGCAGTTCTTC. Translation gives CASSVAPGDEQFF.

The chain is built from TRBV27 and TRBJ2-7; 8 bases fit TRBD1. Germline V gene data show CDR1 as MNHEY and CDR2 as SMNVEV (reference sequence). With 9 bases clipped from V and 4 bases from J, the junction kept 2 bases outside the gene matches. CDR3 length: 11 amino acids. CDR3 DNA: TGTGCCAGTACAGGGGGATACGAGCAGTACTTC. Amino acids: CASTGGYEQYF.

This chain uses TRBV14 with TRBJ2-1; 8 positions agree with TRBD1. Per the germline V gene, CDR1 is SGHDN and CDR2 is FVKESK. The V gene end was trimmed by 8 bases and the J gene end by 7 bases; junction bases not matched to a gene: 10. This CDR3 comprises 14 residues. This CDR3 reads CASGAGGRGNEQFF. For the CDR3, the DNA is TGTGCCAGCGGAGCAGGGGGCAGGGGTAATGAGCAGTTCTTC. Based on the CDR3 plus reference TRBV14 and TRBJ2-1, the full variable domain is EAGVTQFPSHSVIEKGQTVTLRCDPISGHDNLYWYRRVMGKEIKFLLHFVKESKQDESGMPNNRFLAERTGGTYSTLKVQPAELEDSGVYFCASGAGGRGNEQFFGPGTRLTVL.

The rearrangement links TRBV21-1 to TRBJ1-4. TRBV21-1 is designated a pseudogene. CDR3 size: 12 residues. The CDR3 here is CARGVLQEKLFF. In DNA form, the CDR3 reads TGTGCCAGGGGAGTCCTCCAGGAAAAACTGTTTTTT.

This chain connects TRBV7-9 to TRBJ1-2; TRBD1 might be the D (6 bases). Trimming stripped 7 bases from V and 0 bases from J, with 18 bases between. The CDR3 consists of 16 residues. Germline assignment: CDR1 SEHNR and CDR2 FQNEAQ (reference sequence). The CDR3 region has the DNA TGTGCCAGCACCAGAACAGGGTCGGTAGCTAACTATGGCTACACCTTC. The encoded protein is CASTRTGSVANYGYTF.

This clone was observed a single time. The J gene is TRBJ2-1, the V gene TRBV7-6, with 8 bases matching TRBD2. Germline V CDR1 and CDR2: SGHVS, FNYEAQ. The CDR3 consists of 18 residues. V trimming: 2 bases; J trimming: 4 bases; junction bases outside the gene matches: 13. CDR3 DNA sequence: TGTGCCAGCAGCTTATGGCCCACTTCGAGCGGGAGTTACAATGAGCAGTTCTTC. This encodes CASSLWPTSSGSYNEQFF. The whole variable domain, filled in from reference TRBV7-6 and TRBJ2-1, reads GAGVSQSPRYKVTKRGQDVALRCDPISGHVSLYWYRQALGQGPEFLTYFNYEAQQDKSGLPNDRFSAERPEGSISTLTIQRTEQRDSAMYRCASSLWPTSSGSYNEQFFGPGTRLTVL.

This clone was observed once. This chain uses TRBV11-3 with TRBJ2-4; tentative D call: TRBD2 (6 bases). V was cut by 4 bases and J by 8 bases, with 18 bases left in between. Per germline, CDR1 SGHNT and CDR2 YENEEA. CDR3 length: 15 amino acids. The chain's CDR3 is CASSSFSGEFDIQYF. For the CDR3, the DNA is TGTGCCAGCAGCTCGTTTTCGGGGGAATTCGACATTCAGTACTTC.

The V gene is TRBV6-1, the J gene TRBJ2-7; D possibly corresponds to TRBD1 (6 bases). Looked up from germline, CDR1 is MNHNS and CDR2 is SASEGT. CDR3 size: 13 residues. V shed 4 bases and J shed 6 bases, with 13 bases lying between them. The DNA for the CDR3 is TGTGCCAGCAGTGGACTCGTAGGGGGCGAGCAGTACTTC. Translation gives CASSGLVGGEQYF.